A selection of T cell receptor beta chains follows, all from one sample in a study of blood T cell repertoires in COVID-19. The protocol was immunoSEQ multiplex PCR, while the TCRdb copy is restricted to in-frame clones and leaves out a portion. The table records 70,000 to 95,000 clones, less than 85% of them present only once. Sequencing used peripheral blood. These receptors originate from a human donor in a cohort sampled during active COVID-19. Both conserved end residues are part of each CDR3. The D gene is left open where the match is weak. Clone size is shown for a subset of rows, as once, few, many or a class of expanded clone.

d_call: TRBD2
v_call: TRBV18
j_call: TRBJ2-7
clone_size: .
cdr3_aa: CASSPNGGGGSYEQYF
cdr3_nt: TGTGCCAGCTCCCCGAACGGGGGGGGCGGCTCCTACGAGCAGTACTTC

d_call: .
v_call: TRBV19
j_call: TRBJ2-2
clone_size: .
cdr3_aa: CASNSGTNTGELFF
cdr3_nt: TGTGCCAGTAATTCGGGGACAAACACCGGGGAGCTGTTTTTT

d_call: .
v_call: TRBV7-9
j_call: TRBJ1-6
clone_size: few
cdr3_aa: CASSSVNSPLHF
cdr3_nt: TGTGCCAGCAGCTCCGTTAATTCACCCCTCCACTTT

d_call: .
v_call: TRBV25-1
j_call: TRBJ1-2
clone_size: few
cdr3_aa: CASSESPGGYTF
cdr3_nt: TGTGCCAGCAGTGAATCCCCGGGTGGCTACACCTTC

d_call: .
v_call: TRBV6-5
j_call: TRBJ1-2
clone_size: .
cdr3_aa: CASSPTGRGYGYTF
cdr3_nt: TGTGCCAGCAGTCCTACAGGGCGAGGCTATGGCTACACCTTC

d_call: .
v_call: TRBV11-2
j_call: TRBJ2-5
clone_size: once
cdr3_aa: CASSLDLARAETQYF
cdr3_nt: TGTGCCAGCAGCTTAGACTTGGCCAGGGCTGAGACCCAGTACTTC

d_call: .
v_call: TRBV2
j_call: TRBJ1-6
clone_size: once
cdr3_aa: CASFAGVGSPLHF
cdr3_nt: TGTGCCAGCTTCGCCGGGGTTGGTTCACCCCTCCACTTT

d_call: .
v_call: TRBV18
j_call: TRBJ1-4
clone_size: once
cdr3_aa: CASSPKTGSTNEKLFF
cdr3_nt: TGTGCCAGCTCACCAAAAACAGGTTCAACTAATGAAAAACTGTTTTTT

d_call: .
v_call: TRBV9
j_call: TRBJ1-2
clone_size: .
cdr3_aa: CASSLGQGLSYTF
cdr3_nt: TGTGCCAGCAGCCTCGGGCAGGGTTTGAGCTACACCTTC

d_call: .
v_call: TRBV7-6
j_call: TRBJ2-1
clone_size: .
cdr3_aa: CASSPGRANYNEQFF
cdr3_nt: TGTGCCAGCAGCCCCGGCAGGGCAAACTACAATGAGCAGTTCTTC

d_call: TRBD1
v_call: TRBV7-9
j_call: TRBJ1-2
clone_size: .
cdr3_aa: CASSLGTGGVGYGYTF
cdr3_nt: TGTGCCAGCAGCCTAGGGACAGGGGGTGTCGGCTATGGCTACACCTTC

d_call: .
v_call: TRBV4-1
j_call: TRBJ2-1
clone_size: .
cdr3_aa: CASSQEYRSGSSSYNEQFF
cdr3_nt: TGCGCCAGCAGCCAAGAGTACCGGTCGGGAAGCAGCTCCTACAATGAGCAGTTCTTC

d_call: TRBD2
v_call: TRBV7-9
j_call: TRBJ2-3
clone_size: .
cdr3_aa: CASSPRSSGGTDTQYF
cdr3_nt: TGTGCCAGCAGTCCCCGGTCCAGCGGGGGCACAGATACGCAGTATTTT

d_call: TRBD2
v_call: TRBV2
j_call: TRBJ2-1
clone_size: once
cdr3_aa: CASSELRGTSLYNEQFF
cdr3_nt: TGTGCCAGCAGTGAGCTGCGGGGGACTTCTCTCTACAATGAGCAGTTCTTC

d_call: .
v_call: TRBV7-9
j_call: TRBJ1-2
clone_size: .
cdr3_aa: CASSFRGYGYTF
cdr3_nt: TGTGCCAGCAGCTTCCGAGGCTATGGCTACACCTTC

d_call: TRBD1
v_call: TRBV4-1
j_call: TRBJ1-4
clone_size: .
cdr3_aa: CASRRTGNEKLFF
cdr3_nt: TGCGCCAGCAGACGGACAGGGAATGAAAAACTGTTTTTT

d_call: .
v_call: TRBV19
j_call: TRBJ2-7
clone_size: .
cdr3_aa: CASSIIRGGEQYF
cdr3_nt: TGTGCCAGTAGTATCATCAGGGGCGGCGAGCAGTACTTC

d_call: .
v_call: TRBV18
j_call: TRBJ1-2
clone_size: .
cdr3_aa: CASSPLSVSWGYTF
cdr3_nt: TGTGCCAGCTCACCACTAAGTGTCAGTTGGGGCTACACCTTC